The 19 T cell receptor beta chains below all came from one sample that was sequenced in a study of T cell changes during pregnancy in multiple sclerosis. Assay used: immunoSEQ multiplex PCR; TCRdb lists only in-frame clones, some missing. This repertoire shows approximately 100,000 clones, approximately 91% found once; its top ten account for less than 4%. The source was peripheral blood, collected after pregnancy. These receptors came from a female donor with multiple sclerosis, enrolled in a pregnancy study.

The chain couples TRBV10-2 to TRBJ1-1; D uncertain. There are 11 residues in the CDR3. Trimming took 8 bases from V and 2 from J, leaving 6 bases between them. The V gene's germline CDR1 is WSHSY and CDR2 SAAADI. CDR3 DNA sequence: TGCGCCAGCGCGATTAACACTGAAGCTTTCTTT. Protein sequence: CASAINTEAFF.

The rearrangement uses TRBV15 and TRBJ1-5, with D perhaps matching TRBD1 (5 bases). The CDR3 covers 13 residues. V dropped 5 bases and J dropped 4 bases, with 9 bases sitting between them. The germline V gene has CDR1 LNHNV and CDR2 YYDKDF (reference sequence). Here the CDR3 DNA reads TGTGCCACCAGCTTGGGGGGGAATCAGCCCCAGCATTTT. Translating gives CATSLGGNQPQHF.

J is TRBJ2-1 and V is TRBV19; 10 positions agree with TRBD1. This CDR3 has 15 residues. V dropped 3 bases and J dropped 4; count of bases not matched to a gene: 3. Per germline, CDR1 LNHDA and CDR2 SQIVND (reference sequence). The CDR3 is CASSMVGQGYNEQFF. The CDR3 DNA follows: TGTGCCAGTAGTATGGTGGGACAGGGGTACAATGAGCAGTTCTTC.

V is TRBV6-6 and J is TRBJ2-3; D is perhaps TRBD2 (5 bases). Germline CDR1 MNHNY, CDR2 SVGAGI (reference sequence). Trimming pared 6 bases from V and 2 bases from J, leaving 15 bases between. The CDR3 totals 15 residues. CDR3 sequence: CASRNLLELTDTQYF. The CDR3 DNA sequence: TGTGCCAGCAGAAACCTACTAGAGCTCACAGATACGCAGTATTTT.

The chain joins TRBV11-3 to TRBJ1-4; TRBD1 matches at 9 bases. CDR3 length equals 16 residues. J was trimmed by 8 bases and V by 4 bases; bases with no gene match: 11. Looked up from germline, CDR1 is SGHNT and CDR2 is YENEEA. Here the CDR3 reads CASSYLTGGAGEKLFF. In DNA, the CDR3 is TGTGCCAGCAGCTACCTAACAGGGGGCGCAGGGGAAAAACTGTTTTTT.

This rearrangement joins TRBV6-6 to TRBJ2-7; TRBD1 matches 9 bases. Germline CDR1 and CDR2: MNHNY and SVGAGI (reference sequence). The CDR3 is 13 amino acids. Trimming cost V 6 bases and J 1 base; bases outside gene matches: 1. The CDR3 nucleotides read TGTGCCAGCAGCGGACAGGGGTCCTACGAGCAGTACTTC. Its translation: CASSGQGSYEQYF.

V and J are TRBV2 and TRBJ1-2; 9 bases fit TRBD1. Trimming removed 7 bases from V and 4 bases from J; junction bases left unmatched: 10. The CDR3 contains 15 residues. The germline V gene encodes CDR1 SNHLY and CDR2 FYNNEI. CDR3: CASITPDRGGYGYTF. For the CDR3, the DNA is TGTGCCAGCATTACGCCGGACAGGGGAGGCTATGGCTACACCTTC.

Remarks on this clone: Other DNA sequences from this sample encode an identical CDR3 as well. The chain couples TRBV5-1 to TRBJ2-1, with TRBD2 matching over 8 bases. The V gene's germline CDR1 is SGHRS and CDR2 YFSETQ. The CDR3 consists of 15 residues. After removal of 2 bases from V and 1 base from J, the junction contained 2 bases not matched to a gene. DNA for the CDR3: TGCGCCAGCAGCTTAAGCGGGGGATCCTACAATGAGCAGTTCTTC. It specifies CASSLSGGSYNEQFF.

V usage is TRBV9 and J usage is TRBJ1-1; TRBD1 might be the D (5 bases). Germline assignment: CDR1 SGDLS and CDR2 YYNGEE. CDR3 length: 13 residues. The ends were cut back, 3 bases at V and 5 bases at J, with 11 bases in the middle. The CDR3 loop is CASSAGGETEAFF. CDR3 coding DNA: TGTGCCAGCAGCGCGGGGGGGGAAACTGAAGCTTTCTTT.

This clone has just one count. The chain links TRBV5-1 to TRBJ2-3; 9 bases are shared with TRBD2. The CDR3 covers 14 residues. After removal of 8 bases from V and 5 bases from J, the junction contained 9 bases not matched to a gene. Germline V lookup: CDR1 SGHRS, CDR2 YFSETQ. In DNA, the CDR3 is TGCGCCAGTCAGGGCGGGGGGGCCGGAGATACGCAGTATTTT. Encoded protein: CASQGGGAGDTQYF.

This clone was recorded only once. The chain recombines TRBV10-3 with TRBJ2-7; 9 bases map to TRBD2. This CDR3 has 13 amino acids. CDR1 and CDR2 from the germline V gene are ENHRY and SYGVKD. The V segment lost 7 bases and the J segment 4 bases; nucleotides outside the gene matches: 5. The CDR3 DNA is TGTGCCATCAAGTCTAGCGGGGCTTACGAGCAGTACTTC. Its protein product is CAIKSSGAYEQYF.

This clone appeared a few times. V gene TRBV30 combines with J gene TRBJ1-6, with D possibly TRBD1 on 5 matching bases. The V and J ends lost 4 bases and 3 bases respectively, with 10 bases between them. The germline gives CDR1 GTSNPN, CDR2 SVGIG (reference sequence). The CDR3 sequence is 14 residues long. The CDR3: CAWKGTVYNSPLHF. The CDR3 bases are TGTGCCTGGAAAGGGACTGTCTATAATTCACCCCTCCACTTT. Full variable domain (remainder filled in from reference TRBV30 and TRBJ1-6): SQTIHQWPATLVQPVGSPLSLECTVEGTSNPNLYWYRQAAGRGLQLLFYSVGIGQISSEVPQNLSASRPQDRQFILSSKKLLLSDSGFYLCAWKGTVYNSPLHFGNGTRLTVT.

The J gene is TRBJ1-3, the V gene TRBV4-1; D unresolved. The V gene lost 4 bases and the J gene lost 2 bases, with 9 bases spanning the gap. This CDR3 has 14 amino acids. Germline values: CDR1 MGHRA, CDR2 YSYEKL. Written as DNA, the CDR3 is TGCGCCAGCAGCCTCCCGGGGACTGGAAACACCATATATTTT. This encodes CASSLPGTGNTIYF.

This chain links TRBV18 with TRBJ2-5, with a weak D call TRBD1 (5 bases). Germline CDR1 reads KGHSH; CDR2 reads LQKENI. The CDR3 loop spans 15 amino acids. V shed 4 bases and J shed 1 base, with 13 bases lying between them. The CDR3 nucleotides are TGTGCCAGCTCACTTGCAGGGCGCTCCCAAGAGACCCAGTACTTC. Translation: CASSLAGRSQETQYF.

CDR3 bases: TGTGCCAGTAGTTACGGGTCTTATTATGGCTACACCTTC. Translated: CASSYGSYYGYTF. The V and J genes are TRBV19 and TRBJ1-2; D remains unclear. V was pared by 5 bases and J by 5 bases, with 12 bases between. Germline loops: CDR1 LNHDA, CDR2 SQIVND (reference sequence). The CDR3 extends over 13 amino acids.

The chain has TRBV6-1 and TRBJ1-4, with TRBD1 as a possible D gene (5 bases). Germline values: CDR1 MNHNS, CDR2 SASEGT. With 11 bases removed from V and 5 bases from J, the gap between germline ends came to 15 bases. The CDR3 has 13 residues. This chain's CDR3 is CAGRRQRNEKLFF. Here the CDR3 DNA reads TGTGCCGGGCGCAGACAGAGGAATGAAAAACTGTTTTTT.

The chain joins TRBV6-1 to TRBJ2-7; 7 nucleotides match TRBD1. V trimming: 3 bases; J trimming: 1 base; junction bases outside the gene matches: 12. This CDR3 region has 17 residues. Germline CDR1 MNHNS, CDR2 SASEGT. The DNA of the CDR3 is TGTGCCAGCAGTGATACTCCCAGGACAGGTCGATCCTACGAGCAGTACTTC. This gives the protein CASSDTPRTGRSYEQYF.

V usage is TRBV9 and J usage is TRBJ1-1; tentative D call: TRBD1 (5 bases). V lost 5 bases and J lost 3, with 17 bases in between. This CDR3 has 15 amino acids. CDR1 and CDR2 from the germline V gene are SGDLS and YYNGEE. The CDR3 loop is CASSGGSQGHTEAFF. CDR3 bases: TGTGCCAGCAGTGGGGGGTCGCAGGGTCACACTGAAGCTTTCTTT. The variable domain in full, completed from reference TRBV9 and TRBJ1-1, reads DSGVTQTPKHLITATGQRVTLRCSPRSGDLSVYWYQQSLDQGLQFLIQYYNGEERAKGNILERFSAQQFPDLHSELNLSSLELGDSALYFCASSGGSQGHTEAFFGQGTRLTVV.

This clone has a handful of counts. CDR3 amino acids: CAWTMFGGATDTQYF. Here the CDR3 DNA reads TGTGCCTGGACCATGTTTGGGGGGGCGACTGATACGCAGTATTTT. The rearrangement joins TRBV30 to TRBJ2-3; D perhaps matches TRBD2 (7 bases). Germline loops: CDR1 GTSNPN, CDR2 SVGIG (reference sequence). CDR3 length: 15 amino acids. With 4 bases removed from V and 6 bases from J, the gap between germline ends came to 20 bases.